These 6 T cell receptor beta chains originate from one sample sequenced in a study of blood T cell repertoires in COVID-19. The table came from immunoSEQ multiplex PCR; TCRdb's copy has only in-frame clones and leaves some out. The sample yields some 160,000 clones, 80% seen once. The sequencing input was peripheral blood. Receptors were obtained from a woman in her 50s with acute or convalescent COVID-19.

The chain is built from TRBV7-2 and TRBJ2-7; 10 nucleotides agree with TRBD1. The J segment lost 2 bases and the V segment lost 5 bases, leaving 3 bases of the junction unmatched. CDR1 and CDR2 from the germline V gene are SGHTA and FQGNSA. The CDR3 sequence is 14 residues long. The DNA for the CDR3 is TGTGCCAGCAGCCCCGGACAGGGGGCCTACGAGCAGTACTTC. This gives the protein CASSPGQGAYEQYF.

The V gene is TRBV14, the J gene TRBJ2-1; tentative D call: TRBD1 (6 bases). CDR3 length: 16 residues. The ends were cut back, 4 bases at V and 10 bases at J, with 23 bases in the middle. Germline lookup yields CDR1 SGHDN and CDR2 FVKESK. The CDR3 DNA is TGTGCCAGCAGCCCCGAGGATTCGACAGGACGACGAGAGCAGTTCTTC. Protein product: CASSPEDSTGRREQFF.

V usage is TRBV28 and J usage is TRBJ1-2; the match to TRBD1 covers 10 bases. Germline V CDR1 and CDR2: MDHEN, SYDVKM. There are 14 residues in the CDR3. The V and J ends lost 6 bases and 6 bases, in that order; junction bases with no gene match: 7. CDR3: CASSPGDRGDGYTF. DNA of the CDR3: TGTGCCAGCAGCCCCGGGGACAGGGGAGATGGCTACACCTTC.

The chain links TRBV11-2 to TRBJ2-5; D not resolved. The CDR3 is 14 residues long. Trimming took 5 bases from V and 5 from J, leaving 15 bases between them. Looked up from germline, CDR1 is SGHAT and CDR2 is FQNNGV. The CDR3 nucleotides are TGTGCCAGCAGCACCCTGACTGTACGTGAGACCCAGTACTTC. It is translated as CASSTLTVRETQYF.

The chain combines TRBV19 with TRBJ2-1; possibly TRBD1 for D (5 bases). Germline V gene lookup returns CDR1 LNHDA and CDR2 SQIVND (reference sequence). The CDR3 has 12 residues. The V gene lost 5 bases and the J gene lost 7 bases, with 9 bases spanning the gap. CDR3 loop: CASSLRGNEQFF. DNA for the CDR3: TGTGCCAGTAGTTTAAGGGGAAATGAGCAGTTCTTC.

The gene calls are TRBV7-2 and TRBJ1-1; D is possibly TRBD1 (5 bases). Germline values: CDR1 SGHTA, CDR2 FQGNSA. Between the trimmed V and J ends, which lost 2 bases and 4 bases, there was a span of 11 bases. There are 14 residues in the CDR3. The CDR3 is CASSLNPGGTEAFF. The DNA for the CDR3 is TGTGCCAGCAGCTTAAATCCCGGGGGCACTGAAGCTTTCTTT.